This T cell receptor (beta chain) is from a study of early T cells in non-severe SARS-CoV-2 infection (dated by TCRdb to the early 2020s). At the level of the whole study: TCR sequencing used bulk RNA from unsorted whole blood, so alpha and beta chains could not be paired.

The library was produced with 5' RACE. Sequencing instrument: NextSeq 500. In the TCR library protocol, unique molecular identifiers were attached to individual cDNA molecules to correct for PCR bias and sequencing error. Sequencing covered both TCR alpha and beta chains, and within each sample the abundances of alpha and beta sequences were tightly co-correlated. The authors' pipeline ran thus. Decombinator V4 was used to perform V gene, J gene and CDR3 annotation of TCR sequences. Expanded TCRs were defined as changing significantly between any two time points under a Poisson model with p below 0.0001. TCR abundances were normalised to the total number of TCRs sequenced per sample and expressed as counts per million. TRAV1-2 paired with TRAJ12, TRAJ20 or TRAJ33 defined MAIT TCRs, while TRAV10 paired with TRAJ18 defined iNKT TCRs. VDJdb, accessed 1 November 2021, was searched for CMV, EBV and SARS-CoV-2 annotated TCRs, excluding TCRs annotated for multiple antigens. TCRdb itself trimmed the public reads at Q25 with fastp, ran MiXCR and retained productive beta chains. Each CDR3 protein gets just one entry, which takes the most common genes and DNA from the rows behind it. The V and J calls come from TCRdb's annotation, not from the publication. The sample includes fewer than 35,000 distinct CDR3 sequences, with more than 4.5% observed a single time. Of the sample, 5% to 6.5% falls within the top ten clones.

There are many counts of this clonotype. Its target antigen remains unknown. Base qualities are missing; no much larger clone stands one base away. Looking up the germline V gene (reference sequence) yields CDR1 SEHNR and CDR2 FQNEAQ. The cysteine opens and the phenylalanine closes a CDR3 of 13 amino acids. Here the CDR3 DNA is all that survives: 39 bases in frame from base 1. Relative to germline, V is 2 bases shorter and J is 7 bases shorter, with 9 bases between their ends. Set within a cohort of healthcare workers in London, UK, this nested case-control study involved weekly PCR testing of nasopharyngeal swabs along with blood sampling. Healthcare workers were recruited during the week of the UK lockdown, between 23 and 31 March 2020, and followed weekly for up to about 16 weeks. General study outcomes and caveats: Matching against VDJdb was skewed toward anti-spike CD8 responses, likely underestimated virus-specific expansions, and missed private and CD4 specificities.

Sequencing was carried out using whole blood. This TCR derives from an adult who was a healthcare worker with PCR-confirmed SARS-CoV-2 infection or an uninfected control (not recorded which). Rearrangement joined TRBV7-9 to TRBJ1-5, with a weak D call of TRBD1 (5 bases match). The sequenced DNA: TGTGCCAGCAGCTTACAGGGTTTCCAGCCCCAGCATTTT. Its protein reads: CASSLQGFQPQHF.